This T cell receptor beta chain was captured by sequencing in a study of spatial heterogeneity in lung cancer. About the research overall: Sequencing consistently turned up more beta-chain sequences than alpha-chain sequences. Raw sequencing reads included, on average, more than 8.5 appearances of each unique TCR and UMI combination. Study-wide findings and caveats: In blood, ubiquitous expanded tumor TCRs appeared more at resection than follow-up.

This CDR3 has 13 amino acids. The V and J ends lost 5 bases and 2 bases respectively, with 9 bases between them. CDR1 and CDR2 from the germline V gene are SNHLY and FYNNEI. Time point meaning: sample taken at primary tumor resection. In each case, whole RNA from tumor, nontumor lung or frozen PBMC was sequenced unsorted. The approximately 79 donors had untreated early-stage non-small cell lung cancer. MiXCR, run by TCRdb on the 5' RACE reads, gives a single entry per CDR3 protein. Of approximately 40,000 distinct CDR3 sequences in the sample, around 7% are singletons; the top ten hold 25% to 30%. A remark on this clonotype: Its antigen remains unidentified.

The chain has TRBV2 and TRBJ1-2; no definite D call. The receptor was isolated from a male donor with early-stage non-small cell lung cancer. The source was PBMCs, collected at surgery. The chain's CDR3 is CASSIERNYGYTF. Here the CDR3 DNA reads TGTGCCAGCAGTATCGAGCGGAACTATGGCTACACCTTC. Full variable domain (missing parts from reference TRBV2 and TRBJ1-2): EPEVTQTPSHQVTQMGQEVILRCVPISNHLYFYWYRQILGQKVEFLVSFYNNEISEKSEIFDDQFSVERPDGSNFTLKIRSTKLEDSAMYFCASSIERNYGYTFGSGTRLTVV.